One T cell receptor (beta chain) is described in this entry. The data were obtained in a study of blood T cell repertoires in COVID-19. Background on the study: COVID-19 samples, acute and convalescent, were from the United States, Italy and Spain. T cells, B-cell-depleted T cells, or PBMCs provided the cDNA or gDNA that served as material.

Authors' data handling: The authors estimated nucleated cell counts from reference gene primer amplification. Sequenced by immunoSEQ multiplex PCR; TCRdb stores in-frame clones only, minus some. D and trimming come from the DNA, and the V and J calls and clone size come from that table. The sample includes about 250,000 clones, roughly 80% of them seen just once. V was pared by 6 bases and J by 3 bases, with 12 bases between. The CDR3 covers 14 residues. Germline CDR1 reads MNHEY; CDR2 reads SVGAGI. V is TRBV6-5 and J is TRBJ1-5; D call uncertain. The TCR was taken from a woman between 65 and 79 years old with acute or convalescent COVID-19. The sequenced material came from peripheral blood. The CDR3 loop is CASRPPGYNQPQHF. The CDR3 region has the DNA TGTGCCAGCAGGCCCCCGGGGTACAATCAGCCCCAGCATTTT.